The present TCR beta chain was sequenced within a study of blood T cells in healthy people across ages. Whole-study results and caveats: Older individuals had lower TCR beta diversity per million T cells (the decline was roughly linear).

The V end was cut by 5 bases, the J end by 4 bases, with 18 bases between. The CDR3 is 15 residues long. Germline CDR1 and CDR2: DFQATT and SNEGSKA (reference sequence). The authors ran a second PCR of about 6 to 11 cycles using a sample-barcoded 5' primer and a J-beta primer mix. TCRdb reanalysed the 5' RACE reads using MiXCR and keeps one entry per CDR3 protein. The sample records approximately 1,000,000 distinct CDR3 sequences, more than 35% being singletons. Worth noting for this clonotype: The antigen remains unidentified.

The chain combines TRBV20-1 with TRBJ2-1; the D call may be TRBD1 or TRBD2 (5 bases each). This sequence was found in a woman in her sixties in good health. Material for sequencing was blood. CDR3 in amino acids: CSAPGTRRRYNEQFF. The CDR3, as DNA: TGCAGTGCTCCGGGGACCCGGAGGCGGTACAATGAGCAGTTCTTC.